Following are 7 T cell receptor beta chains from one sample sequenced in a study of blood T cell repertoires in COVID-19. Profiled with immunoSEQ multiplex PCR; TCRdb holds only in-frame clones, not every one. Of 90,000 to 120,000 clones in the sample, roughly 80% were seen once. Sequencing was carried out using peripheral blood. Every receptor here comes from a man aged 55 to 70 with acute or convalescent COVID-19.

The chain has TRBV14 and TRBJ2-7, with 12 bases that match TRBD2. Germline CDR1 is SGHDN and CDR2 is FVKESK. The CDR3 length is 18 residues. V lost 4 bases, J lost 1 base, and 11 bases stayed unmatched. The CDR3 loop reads CASSLLTSGRGMSYEQYF. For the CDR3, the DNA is TGTGCCAGCAGCCTGTTGACTAGCGGGAGAGGAATGTCCTACGAGCAGTACTTC.

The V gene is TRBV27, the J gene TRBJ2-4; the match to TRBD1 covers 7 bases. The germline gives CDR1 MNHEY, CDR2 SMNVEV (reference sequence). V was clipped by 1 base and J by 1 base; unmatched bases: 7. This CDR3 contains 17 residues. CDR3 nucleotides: TGTGCCAGCAGTTTATGGGCAGGGGGTGAGGCCAAAAACATTCAGTACTTC. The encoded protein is CASSLWAGGEAKNIQYF.

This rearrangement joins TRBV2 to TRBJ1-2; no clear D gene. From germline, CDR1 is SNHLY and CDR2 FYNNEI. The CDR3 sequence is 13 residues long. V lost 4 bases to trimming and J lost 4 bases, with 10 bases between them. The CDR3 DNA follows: TGTGCCAGCAGTGGAGTATCAGGCTATGGCTACACCTTC. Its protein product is CASSGVSGYGYTF.

CDR3 in DNA: TGTGCCAGCAGACGCTCACAGGGGGGAGAGGATGGCTACACCTTC. This sequence encodes CASRRSQGGEDGYTF. This chain joins TRBV3-1 (or the pseudogene TRBV3-2) and TRBJ1-2; TRBD1 agrees at 8 bases. Unmatched junction bases numbered 12, after V lost 6 bases and J lost 6 bases. Germline V CDR1 and CDR2: LGHDT, YNNKEL (reference sequence). CDR3 length equals 15 residues.

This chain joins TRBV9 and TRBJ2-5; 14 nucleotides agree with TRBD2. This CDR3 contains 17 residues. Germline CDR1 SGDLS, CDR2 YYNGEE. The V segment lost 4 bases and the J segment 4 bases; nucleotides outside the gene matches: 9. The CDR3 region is CASSPGLAGGLVETQYF. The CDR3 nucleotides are TGTGCCAGCAGCCCCGGACTAGCGGGAGGATTGGTAGAGACCCAGTACTTC.

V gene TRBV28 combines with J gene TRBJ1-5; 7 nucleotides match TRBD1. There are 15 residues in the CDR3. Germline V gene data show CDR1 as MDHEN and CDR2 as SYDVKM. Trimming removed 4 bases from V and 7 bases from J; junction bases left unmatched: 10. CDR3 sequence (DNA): TGTGCCAGCAGTTCTCCCACACAGGGGAACCAGCCCCAGCATTTT. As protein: CASSSPTQGNQPQHF.

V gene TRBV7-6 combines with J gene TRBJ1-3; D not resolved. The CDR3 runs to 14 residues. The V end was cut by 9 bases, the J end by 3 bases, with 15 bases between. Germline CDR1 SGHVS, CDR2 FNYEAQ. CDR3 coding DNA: TGTGCCAGTTCACTTACGCGGATTGGAAACACCATATATTTT. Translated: CASSLTRIGNTIYF.